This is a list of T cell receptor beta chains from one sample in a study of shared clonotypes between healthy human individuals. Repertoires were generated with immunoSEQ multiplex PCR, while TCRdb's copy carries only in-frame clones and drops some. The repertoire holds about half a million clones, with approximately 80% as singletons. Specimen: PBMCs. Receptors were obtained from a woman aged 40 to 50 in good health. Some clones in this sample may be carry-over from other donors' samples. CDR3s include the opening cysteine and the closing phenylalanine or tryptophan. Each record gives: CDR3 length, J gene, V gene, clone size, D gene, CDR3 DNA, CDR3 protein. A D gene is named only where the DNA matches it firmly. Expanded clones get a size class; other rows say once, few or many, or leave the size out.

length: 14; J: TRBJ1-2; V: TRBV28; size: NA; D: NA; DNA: TGTGCCAGCACGACTTGGGGGGCAAACTATGGCTACACCTTC; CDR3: CASTTWGANYGYTF
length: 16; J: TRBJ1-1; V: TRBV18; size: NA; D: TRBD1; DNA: TGTGCCAGCTCACCTAGGGGGACAGAGATGAACACTGAAGCTTTCTTT; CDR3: CASSPRGTEMNTEAFF
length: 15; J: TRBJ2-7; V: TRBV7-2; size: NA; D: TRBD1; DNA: TGTGCCAGCAGCGTACCGACAGGGGGTTTATACGAGCAGTACTTC; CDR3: CASSVPTGGLYEQYF
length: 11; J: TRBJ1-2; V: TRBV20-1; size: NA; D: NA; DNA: TGCAGTGCGCCCATGGGGTACGGCTACACCTTC; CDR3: CSAPMGYGYTF
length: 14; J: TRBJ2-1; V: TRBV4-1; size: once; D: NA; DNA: TGCGCCAGCAGCCAAAAAAGGGTTTTCGATGAGCAGTTCTTC; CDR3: CASSQKRVFDEQFF
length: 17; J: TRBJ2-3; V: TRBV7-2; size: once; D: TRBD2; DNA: TGTGCCAGCAGCCAGGGACTAGCGGGAGGGGGGCTAGATACGCAGTATTTT; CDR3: CASSQGLAGGGLDTQYF
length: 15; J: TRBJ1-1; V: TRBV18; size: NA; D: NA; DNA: TGTGCCAGCTCACCAACTGACGGGGGGAGGACTGAAGCTTTCTTT; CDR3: CASSPTDGGRTEAFF
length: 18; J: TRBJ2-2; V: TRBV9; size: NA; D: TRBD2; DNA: TGTGCCAGCACCCGTGGGACTAGCGGATCCCTTGGGACCGGGGAGCTGTTTTTT; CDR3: CASTRGTSGSLGTGELFF
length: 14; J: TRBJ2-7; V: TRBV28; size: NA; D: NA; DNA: TGTGCCAGCAGTACCCACGGGGGATCTCGGGAGCAGTACTTC; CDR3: CASSTHGGSREQYF
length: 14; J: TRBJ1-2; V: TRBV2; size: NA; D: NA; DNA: TGTGCCAGCAGTGAAGATGGGGGGCACTATGGCTACACCTTC; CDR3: CASSEDGGHYGYTF
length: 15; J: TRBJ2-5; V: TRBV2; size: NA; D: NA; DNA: TGTGCCAGCAGGCTTGGCAGGGCGCGTTGGGAGACCCAGTACTTC; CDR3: CASRLGRARWETQYF
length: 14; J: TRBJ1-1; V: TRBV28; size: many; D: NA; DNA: TGTGCCAGCAGTTTATCACACGGGAGCACTGAAGCTTTCTTT; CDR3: CASSLSHGSTEAFF
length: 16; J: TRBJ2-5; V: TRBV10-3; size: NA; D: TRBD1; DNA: TGTGCCATCAGTGACCTCGACAGGGCCGAATGGGAGACCCAGTACTTC; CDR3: CAISDLDRAEWETQYF
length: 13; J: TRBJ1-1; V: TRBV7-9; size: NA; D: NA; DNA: TGTGCCAGCAGCATACAGGGTTCCACTGAAGCTTTCTTT; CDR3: CASSIQGSTEAFF
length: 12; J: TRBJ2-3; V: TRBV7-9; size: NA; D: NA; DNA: TGTGCCAGCAGCTTAGATCCAGATACGCAGTATTTT; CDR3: CASSLDPDTQYF
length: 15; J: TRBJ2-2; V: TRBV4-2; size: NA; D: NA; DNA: TGTGCCAGCAGCCAAGCCGGGACCAACACCGGGGAGCTGTTTTTT; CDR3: CASSQAGTNTGELFF
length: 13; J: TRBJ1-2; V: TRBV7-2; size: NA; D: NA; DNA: TGTGCCAGCAGCTCTGTGGAGGGGTATGGCTACACCTTC; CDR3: CASSSVEGYGYTF
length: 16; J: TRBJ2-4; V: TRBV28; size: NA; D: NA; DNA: TGTGCCAGCGCCCCGGGCAGGGTCCGAGCCAAAAACATTCAGTACTTC; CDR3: CASAPGRVRAKNIQYF
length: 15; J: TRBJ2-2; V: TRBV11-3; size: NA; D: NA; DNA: TGTGCCAGCAGCTCTTCCAGGGTGAGCCCCGGGGAGCTGTTTTTT; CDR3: CASSSSRVSPGELFF
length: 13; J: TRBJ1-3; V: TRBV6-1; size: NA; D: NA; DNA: TGTGCCGGTACGTCGTACTCTGGAAACACCATATATTTT; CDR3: CAGTSYSGNTIYF
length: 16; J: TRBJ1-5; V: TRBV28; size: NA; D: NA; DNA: TGTGCCAGCAGCTACCCTAATGTAGGCACCAATCAGCCCCAGCATTTT; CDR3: CASSYPNVGTNQPQHF
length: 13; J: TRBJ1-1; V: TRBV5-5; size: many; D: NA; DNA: TGTGCCAGCACGAACAGGGAGAACACTGAAGCTTTCTTT; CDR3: CASTNRENTEAFF